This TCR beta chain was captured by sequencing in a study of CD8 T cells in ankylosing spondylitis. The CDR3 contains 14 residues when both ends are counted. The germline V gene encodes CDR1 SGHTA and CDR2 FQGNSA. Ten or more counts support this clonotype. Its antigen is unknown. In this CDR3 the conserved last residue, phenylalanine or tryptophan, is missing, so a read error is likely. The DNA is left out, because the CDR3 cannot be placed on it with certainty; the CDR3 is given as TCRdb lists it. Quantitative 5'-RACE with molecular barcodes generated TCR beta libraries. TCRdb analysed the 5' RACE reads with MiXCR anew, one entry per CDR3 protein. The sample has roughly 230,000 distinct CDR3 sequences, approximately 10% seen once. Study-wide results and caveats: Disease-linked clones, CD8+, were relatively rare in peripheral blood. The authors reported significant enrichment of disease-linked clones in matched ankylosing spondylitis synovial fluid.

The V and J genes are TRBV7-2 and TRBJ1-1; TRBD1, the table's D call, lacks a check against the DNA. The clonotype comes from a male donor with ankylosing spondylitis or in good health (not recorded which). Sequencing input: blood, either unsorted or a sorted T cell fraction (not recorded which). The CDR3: CASSLELAGGRKIL.